This is a list of T cell receptor beta chains from one sample in a study of blood T cell repertoires in COVID-19. Libraries were prepared by immunoSEQ multiplex PCR; TCRdb keeps only in-frame clonotypes and omits some of them. The table has approximately 100,000 clones, approximately 89% seen once; the top ten hold about 15%. The sample consisted of peripheral blood. These receptors were collected from an elderly woman in a cohort sampled during active COVID-19. Each CDR3 is given with its conserved first and last residue. The D gene is left open where the match is weak. The size of a clone is reported for some rows only, either as once, few or many, or as a class for expanded clones.

j_gene,v_gene,d_gene,abundance,CDR3aa,CDR3nt
TRBJ2-5,TRBV27,-,-,CASSLRGQETQYF,TGTGCCAGCAGTTTACGAGGCCAAGAGACCCAGTACTTC
TRBJ1-4,TRBV5-1,-,-,CASSLDRTNEKLFF,TGCGCCAGCAGCTTGGACAGAACTAATGAAAAACTGTTTTTT
TRBJ2-1,TRBV5-4,TRBD1,-,CASSSGQVSYNEQFF,TGTGCCAGCAGCTCCGGACAGGTCTCCTACAATGAGCAGTTCTTC
TRBJ2-1,TRBV15,-,-,CATSSSEGVRYNEQFF,TGTGCCACCAGCAGCTCCGAGGGGGTTCGCTACAATGAGCAGTTCTTC
TRBJ2-7,TRBV28,TRBD2,-,CATKREGLREQYF,TGTGCCACCAAGCGGGAGGGCCTCCGCGAGCAGTACTTC
TRBJ2-7,TRBV25-1,-,-,CASRGAEYEQYF,TGTGCCAGCAGAGGGGCTGAGTACGAGCAGTACTTC
TRBJ2-5,TRBV10-3,-,once,CAIMGQQETQYF,TGTGCCATCATGGGACAACAAGAGACCCAGTACTTC
TRBJ1-5,TRBV10-1,TRBD1,-,CASSGPDRGLQPQHF,TGCGCCAGCAGTGGGCCGGACAGGGGGCTTCAGCCCCAGCATTTT
TRBJ2-1,TRBV19,-,-,CASSILGPGNEQFF,TGTGCCAGTAGCATACTTGGGCCGGGGAATGAGCAGTTCTTC
TRBJ2-7,TRBV29-1,-,-,CSILTGVYEQYF,TGCAGCATCCTGACTGGAGTATACGAGCAGTACTTC
TRBJ1-2,TRBV21-1,-,-,CASSWDILGYTF,TGTGCCAGCAGCTGGGACATCCTTGGCTACACCTTC
TRBJ2-2,TRBV24-1,TRBD1,-,CATSALGTGGGNRELFF,TGTGCCACCAGTGCCCTAGGGACAGGGGGTGGGAACCGGGAGCTGTTTTTT
TRBJ1-4,TRBV7-2,-,-,CASSLDSFSKLFF,TGTGCCAGCAGCTTAGATAGCTTTAGTAAACTGTTTTTT
TRBJ1-2,TRBV10-3,-,-,CAISESEDYGYTF,TGTGCCATCAGTGAGTCGGAGGACTATGGCTACACCTTC
TRBJ1-1,TRBV5-1,TRBD1,few,CASSLSSGTGRQDTEAFF,TGCGCCAGCAGCTTGAGCTCGGGGACAGGCCGCCAGGACACTGAAGCTTTCTTT
TRBJ1-2,TRBV27,TRBD1,-,CASSPGQGFVYDYTF,TGTGCCAGCAGCCCGGGACAGGGATTCGTCTATGACTACACCTTC
TRBJ2-3,TRBV28,TRBD2,-,CASSPGLAGGFTDTQYF,TGTGCCAGCAGTCCAGGACTAGCGGGAGGGTTCACAGATACGCAGTATTTT
TRBJ2-1,TRBV7-9,-,-,CASSNSGFEQFF,TGTGCCAGCAGCAACAGCGGGTTTGAGCAGTTCTTC
TRBJ2-7,TRBV18,TRBD1,-,CASSPQKGTGGSEQYF,TGTGCCAGCTCACCACAAAAAGGGACAGGGGGTAGCGAGCAGTACTTC
TRBJ2-5,TRBV5-1,-,-,CASSSERAGETQYF,TGCGCCAGCAGCTCCGAGAGGGCGGGTGAGACCCAGTACTTC
TRBJ2-7,TRBV9,TRBD2,-,CASSATSGYSYEQYF,TGTGCCAGCAGCGCAACTAGCGGCTACTCCTACGAGCAGTACTTC
TRBJ2-5,TRBV3-1/TRBV3-2,-,-,CASSQARGTQYF,TGTGCCAGCAGCCAAGCGCGCGGGACCCAGTACTTC
TRBJ1-1,TRBV5-6,-,-,CASSLRGGGARATEAFF,TGTGCCAGCAGCTTGCGCGGTGGCGGGGCGAGGGCTACTGAAGCTTTCTTT
TRBJ2-5,TRBV12-5,-,-,CASGSGGLQWYF,TGTGCTAGTGGCTCCGGGGGATTGCAATGGTACTTC
TRBJ1-5,TRBV4-2,-,few,CASSQERSPASNQHF,TGTGCCAGCAGCCAAGAAAGAAGCCCCGCTAGCAATCAGCATTTT
TRBJ2-7,TRBV20-1,-,-,CSARGGYEQYF,TGCAGTGCTAGGGGCGGGTACGAGCAGTACTTC
TRBJ2-1,TRBV28,-,-,CASNPPGQYYNEQFF,TGTGCCAGCAACCCGCCGGGACAATACTACAATGAGCAGTTCTTC
TRBJ2-3,TRBV29-1,TRBD2,-,CSVGPSGSGTDTQYF,TGCAGCGTTGGGCCCAGCGGGAGCGGAACAGATACGCAGTATTTT
TRBJ2-5,TRBV24-1,-,-,CATLKYRWSQETQYF,TGTGCCACGCTCAAGTACAGATGGTCCCAAGAGACCCAGTACTTC
TRBJ2-1,TRBV20-1,-,-,CSASGGGEQFF,TGCAGTGCTAGTGGTGGGGGGGAGCAGTTCTTC
TRBJ1-5,TRBV19,TRBD1,-,CASLSTGTEGNQPQHF,TGTGCCAGTCTGAGCACCGGGACAGAGGGTAATCAGCCCCAGCATTTT
TRBJ1-1,TRBV2,TRBD1,-,CASSEAGTAVGEAFF,TGTGCCAGCAGTGAAGCTGGGACAGCAGTTGGCGAAGCTTTCTTT
TRBJ2-2,TRBV28,-,-,CASSSSGYGGELFF,TGTGCCAGCAGTTCGTCAGGGTATGGCGGGGAGCTGTTTTTT
TRBJ2-7,TRBV5-4,TRBD2,-,CASSLGREPDYGGQYF,TGTGCCAGCAGCTTGGGGCGGGAGCCTGATTACGGCGGGCAGTACTTC
TRBJ2-1,TRBV29-1,TRBD2,-,CSVRKRDSYNEQFF,TGCAGCGTGAGAAAGCGGGATTCCTACAATGAGCAGTTCTTC
TRBJ1-2,TRBV19,-,-,CASSGSGASLRGYTF,TGTGCCAGTAGTGGTTCGGGAGCTTCACTTAGGGGCTACACCTTC
TRBJ2-7,TRBV27,-,-,CASSLQGAYEQYF,TGTGCCAGCAGTTTACAGGGCGCCTACGAGCAGTACTTC
TRBJ2-3,TRBV28,TRBD1,-,CASISLNRGRQDTQYF,TGTGCCAGCATTTCCCTCAACAGGGGGCGACAAGATACGCAGTATTTT
TRBJ1-4,TRBV3-1/TRBV3-2,-,-,CASSPLQQGGEKLFF,TGTGCCAGCAGCCCCCTGCAGCAGGGTGGGGAAAAACTGTTTTTT
TRBJ1-6,TRBV12-3/TRBV12-4,TRBD1,few,CASSTGGNSPLHF,TGTGCCAGCAGCACAGGGGGGAATTCACCCCTCCACTTT
TRBJ1-5,TRBV9,TRBD1,-,CASSAGTGSNQPQHF,TGTGCCAGCAGCGCGGGGACAGGCTCGAATCAGCCCCAGCATTTT
TRBJ1-5,TRBV18,-,-,CASSPPGGQPQHF,TGTGCCAGCTCACCACCGGGGGGACAGCCCCAGCATTTT
TRBJ2-7,TRBV19,-,once,CASSQGTYEQYF,TGTGCCAGTAGTCAGGGGACCTACGAGCAGTACTTC
TRBJ1-6,TRBV2,-,few,CASSEAFGISGSPLHF,TGTGCCAGCAGTGAAGCGTTTGGGATTTCGGGGTCACCCCTCCACTTT
TRBJ2-3,TRBV5-1,TRBD2,-,CASSETTSGRASDTQYF,TGCGCCAGCAGCGAAACCACTAGCGGGAGGGCGTCCGATACGCAGTATTTT
TRBJ2-1,TRBV18,TRBD2,-,CASSHRGLVNEQFF,TGTGCCAGCTCACACCGAGGACTAGTCAATGAGCAGTTCTTC
TRBJ2-1,TRBV7-3,TRBD2,few,CASSLYASGGASHEQFF,TGTGCCAGCAGCTTATATGCTAGCGGGGGGGCTAGCCATGAGCAGTTCTTC
TRBJ2-1,TRBV2,TRBD2,once,CASSGGGLAFEQFF,TGTGCCAGCAGTGGAGGAGGACTAGCGTTTGAGCAGTTCTTC
TRBJ2-1,TRBV5-1,TRBD2,-,CASSLGTSGNEQFF,TGCGCCAGCAGCTTGGGCACTAGCGGCAATGAGCAGTTCTTC